This entry lists 22 T cell receptor beta chains sequenced from one sample in a study of blood T cell repertoires in COVID-19. The method was immunoSEQ multiplex PCR; TCRdb's version includes in-frame clones alone and lacks a portion of them. The data hold 150,000 to 200,000 clones, with around 80% observed a single time. The material sequenced was PBMCs or T cells enriched from blood (not recorded which). These receptors were taken from a woman aged 55-70 years who had recovered from COVID-19.

The chain links TRBV7-2 to TRBJ1-2, with TRBD1 identical over 8 bases. The CDR3 sequence is 17 residues long. V lost 4 bases, J lost 0 bases, and 10 bases stayed unmatched. Germline values: CDR1 SGHTA, CDR2 FQGNSA. CDR3 in DNA: TGTGCCAGCAGCTCAGGACAGGGCTCCCTCGCTAACTATGGCTACACCTTC. Translating gives CASSSGQGSLANYGYTF.

The chain uses TRBV5-1 and TRBJ2-2; 8 nucleotides agree with TRBD2. V was pared by 4 bases and J by 6 bases, with 8 bases of the junction left unmatched. Germline values: CDR1 SGHRS, CDR2 YFSETQ. This CDR3 is 15 amino acids long. CDR3 in amino acids: CASSRGGGEAGELFF. DNA of the CDR3: TGCGCCAGCAGCCGGGGGGGCGGTGAGGCCGGGGAGCTGTTTTTT.

Here the CDR3 reads CASRRGEGQSYGYTF. The CDR3 bases are TGTGCCAGCAGGCGGGGTGAGGGCCAATCCTATGGCTACACCTTC. The rearrangement joins TRBV5-8 to TRBJ1-2, with D hard to call. This CDR3 comprises 15 residues. V dropped 5 bases and J dropped 4 bases, with 18 bases sitting between them. Germline V CDR1 and CDR2: SGHTS, YDEGEE.

The rearrangement links TRBV11-2 to TRBJ1-6; 7 nucleotides align to TRBD1. CDR3 size: 14 residues. Trimming at V came to 4 bases and at J to 6 bases, leaving 3 bases not matched to a gene. Germline CDR1 reads SGHAT; CDR2 reads FQNNGV. The CDR3 loop reads CASSYNRGNSPLHF. The CDR3 DNA reads TGTGCCAGCAGCTACAACAGGGGTAATTCACCCCTCCACTTT.

The chain joins TRBV4-2 to TRBJ2-1, with TRBD2 matching over 13 bases. The CDR3 length is 15 residues. The J segment lost 8 bases and the V segment lost 4 bases, leaving 5 bases of the junction unmatched. From germline, CDR1 is LGHNA and CDR2 YNFKEQ. The CDR3 nucleotides read TGTGCCAGCAGCCTAGGACTAGCGGGAGTCGATGAGCAGTTCTTC. Translation gives CASSLGLAGVDEQFF.

The chain couples TRBV7-2 to TRBJ1-6; no reliable D call. The V gene's germline CDR1 is SGHTA and CDR2 FQGNSA. The V end was cut by 4 bases, the J end by 7 bases, with 8 bases between. The length of the CDR3 is 13 residues. CDR3: CASSSTENSPLHF. For the CDR3, the DNA is TGTGCCAGCAGCTCTACAGAGAATTCACCCCTCCACTTT.

J is TRBJ2-5 and V is TRBV4-2; 15 bases match TRBD2. CDR3 length equals 18 residues. Germline-derived CDR1 and CDR2 are LGHNA and YNFKEQ. The J segment lost 2 bases and the V segment lost 4 bases, leaving 8 bases of the junction unmatched. The CDR3 sequence: CASSRGLAGGPQQETQYF. CDR3 sequence (DNA): TGTGCCAGCAGCCGTGGACTAGCGGGGGGGCCTCAACAAGAGACCCAGTACTTC.

The gene calls are TRBV19 and TRBJ2-7; possibly TRBD1 for D (5 bases). CDR1 and CDR2 (germline): LNHDA, SQIVND (reference sequence). The CDR3 covers 15 residues. The V gene lost 3 bases and the J gene lost 0 bases, with 12 bases spanning the gap. CDR3 region: CASSIRWGSSYEQYF. The CDR3 nucleotides read TGTGCCAGTAGTATCAGGTGGGGCAGCTCCTACGAGCAGTACTTC.

V is TRBV2 and J is TRBJ2-2, with TRBD2 as a possible D gene (5 bases). V was trimmed by 3 bases and J by 4 bases, leaving 12 bases between them. This CDR3 comprises 15 residues. Germline V gene data show CDR1 as SNHLY and CDR2 as FYNNEI. CDR3 nucleotides: TGTGCCAGCAGTGAGTCTCGGAGGAGCACCGGGGAGCTGTTTTTT. Amino acids: CASSESRRSTGELFF.

The rearrangement links TRBV11-2 to TRBJ2-2; D possibly corresponds to TRBD1 (6 bases). The ends were cut back, 1 base at V and 4 bases at J, with 10 bases in the middle. CDR3 length equals 15 residues. CDR1 SGHAT and CDR2 FQNNGV come from the germline V gene. The DNA for the CDR3 is TGTGCCAGCAGCTTAGTGGACAGCAGCACCGGGGAGCTGTTTTTT. It yields the protein CASSLVDSSTGELFF.

The chain recombines TRBV6-5 with TRBJ1-5, with unresolved D. Germline V gene data show CDR1 as MNHEY and CDR2 as SVGAGI. V was shortened by 6 bases and J by 2 bases, with 8 bases between the two germline ends. The CDR3 length is 13 residues. The CDR3 region is CASRIAGNQPQHF. CDR3 in DNA: TGTGCCAGCAGGATAGCAGGCAATCAGCCCCAGCATTTT.

The table lists this clone with a few counts. The rearrangement links TRBV10-1 to TRBJ2-5; D not resolved. The CDR3 totals 13 residues. Germline V gives CDR1 WNHNN, CDR2 SYGVQD (reference sequence). V dropped 3 bases and J dropped 5 bases, with 10 bases sitting between them. CDR3 residues: CASSETGHETQYF. The DNA of the CDR3 is TGCGCCAGCAGTGAAACGGGTCACGAGACCCAGTACTTC.

The J gene is TRBJ2-6, the V gene TRBV4-2; TRBD1 is a possible D gene (6 bases). CDR1 is LGHNA and CDR2 is YNFKEQ in the germline V gene. The CDR3 covers 16 residues. Trimming stripped 4 bases from V and 4 bases from J, with 14 bases between. CDR3 in amino acids: CASSRSQGSGANVLTF. The CDR3 DNA follows: TGTGCCAGCAGCCGTTCTCAGGGGTCAGGGGCCAACGTCCTGACTTTC.

This clone occurred a few times. The V and J genes are TRBV6-2 or TRBV6-3 and TRBJ1-2, with a weak D call TRBD1 (6 bases). The V gene lost 6 bases and the J gene lost 7 bases, with 15 bases spanning the gap. The germline V gene encodes CDR1 MNHEY and CDR2 SVGEGT. This CDR3 is 13 amino acids long. The DNA of the CDR3 is TGTGCCAGCAGCCCCACAGGGTACGGTGGCTACACCTTC. Amino acid sequence: CASSPTGYGGYTF.

The rearrangement links TRBV4-1 to TRBJ1-3, with unresolved D. Germline assignment: CDR1 MGHRA and CDR2 YSYEKL. CDR3 length equals 15 residues. V shed 0 bases and J shed 0 bases, with 6 bases lying between them. In nucleotides, the CDR3 is TGCGCCAGCAGCCAAGAGGGCAACTCTGGAAACACCATATATTTT. It encodes CASSQEGNSGNTIYF.

The genes are TRBV28 and TRBJ1-2; weak D call: TRBD1 (6 bases). Germline CDR1 is MDHEN and CDR2 is SYDVKM. The V end lost 4 bases, the J end lost 5 bases, and 17 bases lay between the germline ends. The length of the CDR3 is 15 residues. The CDR3 spells CASSSPGGGSYGYTF. CDR3 coding DNA: TGTGCCAGCAGTTCTCCGGGAGGGGGAAGTTATGGCTACACCTTC.

The J gene is TRBJ2-3, the V gene TRBV11-2; unclear D gene. CDR1 is SGHAT and CDR2 is FQNNGV in the germline V gene. With 3 bases removed from V and 6 bases from J, the gap between germline ends came to 4 bases. This CDR3 comprises 11 residues. The CDR3 DNA reads TGTGCCAGCAGCTTGTCGGATACGCAGTATTTT. Its translation: CASSLSDTQYF.

V gene TRBV6-6 combines with J gene TRBJ2-7, with 9 bases aligning to TRBD1. The trim removed 6 bases at V and 7 bases at J, leaving 13 bases unmatched. The CDR3 covers 15 residues. Germline V gene lookup returns CDR1 MNHNY and CDR2 SVGAGI (reference sequence). CDR3 residues: CASRSHSGTGWEQYF. In DNA, the CDR3 is TGTGCCAGCAGATCCCATTCCGGGACAGGGTGGGAGCAGTACTTC.

This sequence joins TRBV20-1 and TRBJ1-1, with D unresolved. Looked up from germline, CDR1 is DFQATT and CDR2 is SNEGSKA (reference sequence). There are 10 residues in the CDR3. The CDR3 here is CSPGETEAFF. As DNA, the CDR3 is TGCAGCCCTGGGGAGACTGAAGCTTTCTTT.

This sequence joins TRBV7-9 and TRBJ1-1, with TRBD1 identical over 8 bases. Germline values: CDR1 SEHNR, CDR2 FQNEAQ (reference sequence). This CDR3 has 15 residues. V shed 1 base, J shed 4 bases, and the junction held 5 bases outside the gene matches. The CDR3 sequence: CASSLVTGEGTEAFF. In DNA, the CDR3 is TGTGCCAGCAGCTTAGTGACAGGGGAGGGCACTGAAGCTTTCTTT.

This sequence joins TRBV7-9 and TRBJ2-5, with 9 bases aligning to TRBD2. Trimming cost V 5 bases and J 2 bases; bases outside gene matches: 9. Germline loops: CDR1 SEHNR, CDR2 FQNEAQ (reference sequence). This CDR3 contains 16 residues. CDR3 DNA sequence: TGTGCCAGCAGCCCAGCTTTGACTAGCGGACAAGAGACCCAGTACTTC. This codes for CASSPALTSGQETQYF.

The J gene is TRBJ1-5, the V gene TRBV28, with D perhaps matching TRBD1 (6 bases). The germline V gene has CDR1 MDHEN and CDR2 SYDVKM. The CDR3 contains 15 residues. V was pared by 7 bases and J by 6 bases, with 19 bases between. The CDR3 protein is CASTTRGGAGQPQHF. Written as DNA, the CDR3 is TGTGCCAGCACAACCCGCGGGGGGGCCGGTCAGCCCCAGCATTTT.